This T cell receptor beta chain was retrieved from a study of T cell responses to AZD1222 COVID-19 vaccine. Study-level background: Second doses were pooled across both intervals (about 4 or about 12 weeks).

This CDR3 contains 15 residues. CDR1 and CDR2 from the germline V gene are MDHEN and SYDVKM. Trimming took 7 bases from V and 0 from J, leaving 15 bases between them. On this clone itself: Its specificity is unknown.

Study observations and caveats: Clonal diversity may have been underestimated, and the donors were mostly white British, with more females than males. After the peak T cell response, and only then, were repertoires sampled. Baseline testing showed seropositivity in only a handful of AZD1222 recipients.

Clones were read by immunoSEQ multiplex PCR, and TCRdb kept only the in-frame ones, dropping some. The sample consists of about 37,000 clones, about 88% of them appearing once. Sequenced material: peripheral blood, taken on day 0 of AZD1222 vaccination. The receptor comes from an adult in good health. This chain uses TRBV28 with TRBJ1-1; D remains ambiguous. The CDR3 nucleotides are TGTGCCAGCACCCCCCCAGTCTACTTGAACACTGAAGCTTTCTTT. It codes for CASTPPVYLNTEAFF.